This TCR beta chain was captured in a study of vaccination effects on CD4 cells after COVID-19 (dated by TCRdb to the early 2020s). About the investigation overall: Post-vaccine samples across the study were collected a median of 72 days after the second dose, with a range of 14 to 241. The study compared SARS-CoV-2 spike-specific CD4+ TCR repertoires before and after mRNA vaccination in COVID-19 convalescent patients and infection-naive vaccine recipients. The full study included 9 to 10 COVID-19 convalescent patients and a few SARS-CoV-2-naive healthy vaccine recipients. The Oncomine TCR Beta short-read assay on an Illumina iSeq 100 was used to sequence cultures from other donors in the study. Overall results and qualifications from the work: Among healthy vaccine recipients, nearly all vaccine-induced clones were SARS-CoV-2 mono-reactive, and only 1 of 255 was cross-reactive with common cold coronaviruses. At late post-vaccination timepoints, both infection-induced and vaccine-induced clones showed marked clonal contraction, consistent with waning T cell responses. The study was limited by a small number of convalescent patients and lacked early post-infection timepoints.

The library was generated by the immunoSEQ multiplex PCR assay. DNA from the cultured, isolated CD4+ T cells was subjected to TCR beta CDR3 sequencing. In the source study's methods: Non-productive TCR sequences were removed, reads were trimmed to the CDR3 region, and CDR3s of at least 7 amino acids were retained. The MANAFEST web app was used to identify antigen-specific clonotypes by comparing expansion in peptide wells with expansion in reference cultures. To be called positive, a clone needed expansion at FDR<0.05 compared with the reference and with all other wells, an odds ratio greater than 5, and a frequency greater than 0.1% in two replicate wells. A clonotype was called cross-reactive if it was significantly expanded both in SARS-CoV-2 spike wells and in at least one common cold coronavirus spike condition. CDR3 similarity was assessed by Levenshtein distance with the stringdist R package, and unrooted trees were built with ape in R 3.6.1. TCRdb mirrors the immuneACCESS table, restricted to in-frame sequences. Some clones are absent from its copies; in checked studies, under half trace to an unresolved V gene, and the reason for the others is unknown. The DNA was the basis for D and trimming; V, J and clone size are from that table. This sample is represented by tens of thousands of clones; around four fifths of them were singletons. The top ten clones comprise 2% of the sample.

To identify antigen-specific CD4+ T cell clonotypes by their expansion, the ViraFEST assay first stimulated PBMC with viral peptide pools and then applied TCR sequencing. After around 10 days of culture, CD4+ T cells were isolated with the EasySep CD4+ T cell isolation kit. Two doses of either the BNT162b2 or the mRNA-1273 mRNA SARS-CoV-2 vaccine were administered to participants. The absence of prior SARS-CoV-2 infection in healthy vaccine recipients was confirmed by negative nucleocapsid antibodies before and after vaccination. Over 1.5 million PBMC per well were cultured with approximately 10 ug/ml peptides in IMDM containing approximately 4.7% human AB serum, around 10 IU/ml IL-2 and gentamicin. Half of the culture medium was replaced with fresh IL-2-containing medium on days 3 and 7. Unless noted otherwise, every peptide stimulation condition was grown in triplicate wells. PBMC were separated from whole blood using Ficoll-Paque Plus gradient centrifugation and were then either cryopreserved at -140C or used fresh. The overlapping peptide pools covered the spike proteins of SARS-CoV-2 as well as those of the common cold coronaviruses HCoV-NL63, HCoV-OC43 and HCoV-229E. The QIAamp micro DNA kit was used to extract genomic DNA from the cultured CD4+ T cells.

The germline V gene provides CDR1 SGHRS and CDR2 YFSETQ. The CDR3 spans 15 residues, from the cysteine through the phenylalanine. This entry keeps only the CDR3 DNA: 45 bases, framed from base 1. V loses 0 bases, J loses 5 bases, and the germline ends lie 14 bases apart. A word on this clone: Its antigen is not yet known. Base qualities are not provided; no much larger clone lies one nucleotide away.

The TCR sequence derives from a human donor who received a COVID-19 vaccine. The chain is assembled from TRBV5-1 and TRBJ2-5; the D gene is perhaps TRBD1 or TRBD2, as each covers 5 bases. The sequences come from CD4+ T cells from PBMCs cultured with HCoV-OC43 spike peptides, collected after COVID-19 vaccination. Sample cell subset or site, as interpreted from the label and publication: HCoV-OC43 spike overlapping peptide pool stimulation. The CDR3 loop reads CASSLDGGRGETQYF. The DNA sequence reads TGCGCCAGCAGCTTGGATGGGGGACGAGGGGAGACCCAGTACTTC. With the rest looked up from the reference TRBV5-1 and TRBJ2-5 genes rather than sequenced, the full variable domain is KAGVTQTPRYLIKTRGQQVTLSCSPISGHRSVSWYQQTPGQGLQFLFEYFSETQRNKGNFPGRFSGRQFSNSRSEMNVSTLELGDSALYLCASSLDGGRGETQYFGPGTRLLVL.